This T cell receptor beta chain was recovered during a study of vaccination and CD4 T cells after COVID-19. Study as a whole: A vaccine, either BNT162b2 or mRNA-1273, was given to participants in two doses.

The treatment is: approximately 9-day PBMC culture with coronavirus spike peptide pools or control peptides (ViraFEST assay). Ahead of the COVID-19 pandemic (2011-2018), the CD4+ T cells of the unexposed donor were collected. ViraFEST used peptide pools to expand antigen-specific T cells, then sequenced TCRs. Four cold-coronavirus spikes and SARS-CoV-2 S/N were the probes applied, cells permitting, to CD4+ T cells from unexposed donors. V gave up 7 bases and J gave up 1 base, with 18 bases separating them. CDR1 and CDR2 (germline): DFQATT, SNEGSKA (reference sequence). CDR3 length equals 15 residues. The Oncomine TCR Beta short-read assay was applied to DNA of cultured CD4+ T cells. From the PCR reads, TCRdb called clonotypes with MiXCR, one entry per CDR3 protein. The data contain thousands of distinct CDR3 sequences, 25% to 35% of them singletons. On this clonotype: Its cognate antigen is unknown.

This sequence was found in a human donor in good health. Sequencing input: CD4+ T cells from blood, cultured in vitro. This sequence joins TRBV20-1 and TRBJ2-3; maybe TRBD2 (5 bases). The chain's CDR3 is CSVTTRAYGTDTQYF. The CDR3 region has the DNA TGCAGTGTTACCACTAGGGCATACGGCACAGATACGCAGTATTTT.